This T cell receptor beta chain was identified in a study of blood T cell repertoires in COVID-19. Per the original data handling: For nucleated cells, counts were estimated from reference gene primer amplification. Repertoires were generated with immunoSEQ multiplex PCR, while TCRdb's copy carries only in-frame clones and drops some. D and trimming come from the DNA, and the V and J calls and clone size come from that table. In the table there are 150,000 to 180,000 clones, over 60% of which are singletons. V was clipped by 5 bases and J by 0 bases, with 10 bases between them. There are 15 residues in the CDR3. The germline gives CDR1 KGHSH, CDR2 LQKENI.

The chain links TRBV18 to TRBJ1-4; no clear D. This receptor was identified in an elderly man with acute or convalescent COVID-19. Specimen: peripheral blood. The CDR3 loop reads CASSFRGATNEKLFF. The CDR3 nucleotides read TGTGCCAGCTCATTCCGGGGTGCAACTAATGAAAAACTGTTTTTT.